The next 14 T cell receptor beta chains were all read from a single sample in a study of identical twins. Each CDR3 protein is one row after TCRdb ran MiXCR on the 5' RACE reads. The table shows some 760,000 distinct CDR3 sequences, with 15% to 20% occurring only once. Separately, the same data were catalogued under a study of T cells expressing NK-cell markers.

Sample: PBMCs. These receptors all come from a young woman in good health.

The chain joins TRBV7-9 to TRBJ2-7, with D hard to call. The germline gives CDR1 SEHNR, CDR2 FQNEAQ (reference sequence). The ends were cut back, 6 bases at V and 5 bases at J, with 8 bases in the middle. The CDR3 runs 11 residues. CDR3 bases: TGTGCCAGCAGATCGTACGACGAGCAGTACTTC. Its translation is CASRSYDEQYF. Filled out from reference TRBV7-9 and TRBJ2-7, the complete variable domain reads DTGVSQNPRHKITKRGQNVTFRCDPISEHNRLYWYRQTLGQGPEFLTYFQNEAQLEKSRLLSDRFSAERPKGSFSTLEIQRTEQGDSAMYLCASRSYDEQYFGPGTRLTVT.

CDR3 nucleotide sequence: TGTGCCAGCAGCGTAGGATCCATCTCCTACGAGCAGTACTTC. Translation gives CASSVGSISYEQYF. The chain combines TRBV9 with TRBJ2-7; D unclear. The CDR3 consists of 14 residues. V was cut by 0 bases and J by 0 bases, with 7 bases left in between. CDR1 and CDR2 from the germline V gene are SGDLS and YYNGEE.

This clonotype appeared a few times. This rearrangement joins TRBV20-1 to TRBJ2-5, with 14 bases aligning to TRBD2. The CDR3 has 17 amino acids. J gave up 1 base and V 3 bases, and 7 bases lay outside the gene matches. Germline CDR1 reads DFQATT; CDR2 reads SNEGSKA (reference sequence). The CDR3 DNA follows: TGCAGTGCTAGCCGCGGGACTAGCGGGGGCCTCCAAGAGACCCAGTACTTC. Amino acids: CSASRGTSGGLQETQYF.

This clonotype was seen only once. This chain links TRBV6-5 with TRBJ2-4; TRBD1 matches 8 bases. The CDR3 contains 15 residues. With 2 bases clipped from V and 4 bases from J, the junction kept 4 bases outside the gene matches. CDR1 MNHEY and CDR2 SVGAGI come from the germline V gene. CDR3: CASSYQGASKNIQYF. The CDR3 nucleotides read TGTGCCAGCAGTTACCAGGGGGCCTCGAAAAACATTCAGTACTTC.

A few counts support this clonotype. This chain links TRBV6-1 with TRBJ2-2; a weak D match, TRBD1 (6 bases). V dropped 5 bases and J dropped 6 bases, with 16 bases sitting between them. This CDR3 contains 15 residues. Germline V lookup: CDR1 MNHNS, CDR2 SASEGT. CDR3: CASSRVGAEAGELFF. The CDR3 DNA is TGTGCCAGCAGTCGCGTGGGGGCTGAGGCCGGGGAGCTGTTTTTT.

This clonotype was counted only a few times. This chain links TRBV27 with TRBJ1-1; unclear D gene. The germline CDR1 and CDR2 sequences are MNHEY and SMNVEV (reference sequence). V was trimmed by 8 bases and J by 3 bases, leaving 10 bases between them. This CDR3 contains 12 residues. In nucleotides, the CDR3 is TGTGCCAGCGGTAGTACTGACACTGAAGCTTTCTTT. Translation gives CASGSTDTEAFF.

The sample holds a few counts of this clonotype. CDR3 sequence: CSAGTGRLSGYEQFF. CDR3 nucleotide sequence: TGCAGTGCGGGGACAGGGAGGCTCTCTGGCTATGAGCAGTTCTTC. This chain connects TRBV20-1 to TRBJ2-1, with TRBD1 identical over 9 bases. CDR1 and CDR2 (germline): DFQATT, SNEGSKA (reference sequence). The CDR3 has 15 amino acids. The trim removed 6 bases at V and 8 bases at J, leaving 14 bases unmatched.

The gene calls are TRBV5-1 and TRBJ2-5, with 10 positions matching TRBD2. Unmatched junction bases numbered 11, after V lost 0 bases and J lost 0 bases. This CDR3 region has 19 residues. CDR1 and CDR2 (germline): SGHRS, YFSETQ. In nucleotides, the CDR3 is TGCGCCAGCAGCTTGGCAGGTTGGTCTAGCGGGGGAGACCAAGAGACCCAGTACTTC. Amino acid sequence: CASSLAGWSSGGDQETQYF.

The chain recombines TRBV20-1 with TRBJ2-1; 8 bases are shared with TRBD2. The V gene's germline CDR1 is DFQATT and CDR2 SNEGSKA (reference sequence). The CDR3 covers 15 residues. The ends lost 1 base at V and 6 bases at J; junction bases unmatched: 8. The CDR3 nucleotides read TGCAGTGCTAGAGCGCTAGCGGGCAAGCTCAATGAGCAGTTCTTC. Translated, it gives CSARALAGKLNEQFF.

This clonotype was detected only a few times. The V gene is TRBV18, the J gene TRBJ2-1; weak D call: TRBD2 (5 bases). Trimming cost V 0 bases and J 3 bases, with 12 bases left between them. Germline V gene sequence: CDR1 KGHSH, CDR2 LQKENI. The CDR3 totals 16 residues. In nucleotides, the CDR3 is TGTGCCAGCTCACCACCGTTTGGGAGTGGCTACAATGAGCAGTTCTTC. This sequence encodes CASSPPFGSGYNEQFF. The whole variable domain, filled in from reference TRBV18 and TRBJ2-1, reads NAGVMQNPRHLVRRRGQEARLRCSPMKGHSHVYWYRQLPEEGLKFMVYLQKENIIDESGMPKERFSAEFPKEGPSILRIQQVVRGDSAAYFCASSPPFGSGYNEQFFGPGTRLTVL.

The gene calls are TRBV24-1 and TRBJ2-1, with a weak D call TRBD1 (5 bases). V lost 4 bases, J lost 3 bases, and 15 bases lay in between. From germline, CDR1 is KGHDR and CDR2 SFDVKD. CDR3 length: 16 amino acids. CDR3 residues: CATSEAGKGFYNEQFF. The CDR3 coding sequence is TGTGCCACCAGTGAGGCAGGGAAAGGCTTCTACAATGAGCAGTTCTTC.

This clonotype was found a few times. The chain combines TRBV20-1 with TRBJ2-5; TRBD2 is a possible D gene (7 bases). The CDR3 loop spans 15 amino acids. The germline CDR1 and CDR2 sequences are DFQATT and SNEGSKA (reference sequence). The V end was cut by 3 bases, the J end by 5 bases, with 19 bases between. CDR3 coding DNA: TGCAGTGCTAGTGTCGAAGGGGGGGGCGGGGAGACCCAGTACTTC. Translated: CSASVEGGGGETQYF.

Only a few counts were recorded for this clonotype. The chain is built from TRBV5-1 and TRBJ2-1; tentatively, D is TRBD1 (5 bases). Between the trimmed V and J ends, which lost 4 bases and 6 bases, there was a span of 14 bases. This CDR3 contains 14 residues. Germline V gene data show CDR1 as SGHRS and CDR2 as YFSETQ. CDR3 residues: CASSLGHLFNEQFF. Written as DNA, the CDR3 is TGCGCCAGCAGCCTAGGACACTTATTCAATGAGCAGTTCTTC.

This sequence joins TRBV12-3 or TRBV12-4 and TRBJ2-7; 7 bases are a match to TRBD1. V shed 3 bases and J 9 bases; nucleotides not matched to a gene: 8. This CDR3 region has 13 residues. For the CDR3, the DNA is TGTGCCAGCAGTTTTGGGCAGGGGGTGTCGCAGTACTTC. Residues: CASSFGQGVSQYF.